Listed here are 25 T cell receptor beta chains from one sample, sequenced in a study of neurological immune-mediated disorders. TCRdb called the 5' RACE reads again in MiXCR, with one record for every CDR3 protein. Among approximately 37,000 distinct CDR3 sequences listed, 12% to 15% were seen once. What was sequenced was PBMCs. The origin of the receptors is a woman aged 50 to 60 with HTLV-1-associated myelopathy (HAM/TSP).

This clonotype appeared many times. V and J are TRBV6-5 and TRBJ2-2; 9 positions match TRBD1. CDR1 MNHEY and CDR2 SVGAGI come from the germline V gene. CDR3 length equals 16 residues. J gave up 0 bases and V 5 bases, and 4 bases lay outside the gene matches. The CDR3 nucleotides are TGTGCCAGCAGTGACCGACAGGGGGCGAACACCGGGGAGCTGTTTTTT. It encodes CASSDRQGANTGELFF.

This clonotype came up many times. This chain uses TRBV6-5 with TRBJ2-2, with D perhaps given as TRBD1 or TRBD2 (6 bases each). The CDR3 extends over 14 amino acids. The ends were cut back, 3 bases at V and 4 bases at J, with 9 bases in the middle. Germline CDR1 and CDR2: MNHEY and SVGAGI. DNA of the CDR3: TGTGCCAGCAGTTATCGGGGGCTCACCGGGGAGCTGTTTTTT. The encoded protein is CASSYRGLTGELFF.

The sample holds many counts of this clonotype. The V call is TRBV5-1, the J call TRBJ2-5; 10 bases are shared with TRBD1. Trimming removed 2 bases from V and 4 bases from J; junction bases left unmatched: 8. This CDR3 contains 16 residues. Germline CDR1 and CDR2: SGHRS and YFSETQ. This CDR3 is CASSFLDRGRTETQYF. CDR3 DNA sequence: TGCGCCAGCAGCTTCTTGGACAGGGGGAGAACAGAGACCCAGTACTTC.

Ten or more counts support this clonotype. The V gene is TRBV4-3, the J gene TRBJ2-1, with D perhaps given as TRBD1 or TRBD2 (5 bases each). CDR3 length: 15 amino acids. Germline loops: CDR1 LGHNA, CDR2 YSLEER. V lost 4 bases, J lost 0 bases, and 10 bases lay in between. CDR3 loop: CASSREGSSYNEQFF. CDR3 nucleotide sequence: TGCGCCAGCAGCCGTGAGGGGAGCTCCTACAATGAGCAGTTCTTC.

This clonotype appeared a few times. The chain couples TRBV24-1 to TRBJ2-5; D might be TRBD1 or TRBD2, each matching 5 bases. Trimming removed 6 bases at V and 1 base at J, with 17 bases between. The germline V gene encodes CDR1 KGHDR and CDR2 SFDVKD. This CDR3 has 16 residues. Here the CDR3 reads CATSQPGRFLQETQYF. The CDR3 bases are TGTGCCACCAGTCAACCGGGACGGTTCCTCCAAGAGACCCAGTACTTC.

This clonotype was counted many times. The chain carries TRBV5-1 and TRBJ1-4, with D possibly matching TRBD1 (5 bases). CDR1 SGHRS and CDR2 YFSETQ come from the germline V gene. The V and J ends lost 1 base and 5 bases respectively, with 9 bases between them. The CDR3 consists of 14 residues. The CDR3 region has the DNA TGCGCCAGCAGCTTGTACAGGCTAAATGAAAAACTGTTTTTT. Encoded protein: CASSLYRLNEKLFF.

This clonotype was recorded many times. CDR3 protein: CASSSSGQRETQYF. CDR3 sequence (DNA): TGCGCCAGCAGCTCCTCCGGGCAGCGGGAGACCCAGTACTTC. The V call is TRBV5-1, the J call TRBJ2-5, with D possibly TRBD2 on 5 matching bases. This CDR3 is built from 14 residues. CDR1 and CDR2 from the germline V gene are SGHRS and YFSETQ. V was clipped by 3 bases and J by 5 bases, with 14 bases between them. Together with reference TRBV5-1 and TRBJ2-5, the CDR3 gives the full variable domain: KAGVTQTPRYLIKTRGQQVTLSCSPISGHRSVSWYQQTPGQGLQFLFEYFSETQRNKGNFPGRFSGRQFSNSRSEMNVSTLELGDSALYLCASSSSGQRETQYFGPGTRLLVL.

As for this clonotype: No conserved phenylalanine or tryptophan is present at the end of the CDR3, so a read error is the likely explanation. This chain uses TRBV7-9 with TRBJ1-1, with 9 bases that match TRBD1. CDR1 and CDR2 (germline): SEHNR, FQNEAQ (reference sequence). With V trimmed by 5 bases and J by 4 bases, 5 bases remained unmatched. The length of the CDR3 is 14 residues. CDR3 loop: CASSHQDRGTEAFL. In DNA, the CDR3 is TGTGCCAGCAGCCACCAGGACAGGGGCACTGAAGCTTTCCTT.

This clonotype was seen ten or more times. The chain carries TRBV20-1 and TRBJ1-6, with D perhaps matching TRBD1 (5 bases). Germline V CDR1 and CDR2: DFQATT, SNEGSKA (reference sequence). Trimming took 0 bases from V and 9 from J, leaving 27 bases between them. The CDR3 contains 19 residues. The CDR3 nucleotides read TGCAGTGCTAGAGATGTGCGGGGTGGAGACAGAATTAGATTTTCACCCCTCCACTTT. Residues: CSARDVRGGDRIRFSPLHF.

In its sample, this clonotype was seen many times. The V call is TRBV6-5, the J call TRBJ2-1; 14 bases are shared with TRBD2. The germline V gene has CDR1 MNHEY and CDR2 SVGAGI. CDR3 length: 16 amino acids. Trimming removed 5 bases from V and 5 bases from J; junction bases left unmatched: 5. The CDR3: CASSRLAGGGNNEQFF. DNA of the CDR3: TGTGCCAGCAGTAGACTAGCGGGGGGGGGAAACAATGAGCAGTTCTTC.

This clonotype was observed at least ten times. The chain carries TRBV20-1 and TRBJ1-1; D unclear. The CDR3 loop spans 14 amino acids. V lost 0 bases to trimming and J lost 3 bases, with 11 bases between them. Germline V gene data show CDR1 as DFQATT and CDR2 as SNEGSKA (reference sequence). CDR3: CSARDLGRDTEAFF. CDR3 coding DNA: TGCAGTGCTAGAGATCTGGGTAGGGACACTGAAGCTTTCTTT.

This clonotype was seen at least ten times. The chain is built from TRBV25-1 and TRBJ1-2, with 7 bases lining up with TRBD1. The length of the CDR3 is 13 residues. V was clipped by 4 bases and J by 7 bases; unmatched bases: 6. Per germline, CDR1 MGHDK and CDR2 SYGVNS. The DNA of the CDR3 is TGTGCCAGCAGTGGGGACAGAATACGTGGCTACACCTTC. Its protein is CASSGDRIRGYTF.

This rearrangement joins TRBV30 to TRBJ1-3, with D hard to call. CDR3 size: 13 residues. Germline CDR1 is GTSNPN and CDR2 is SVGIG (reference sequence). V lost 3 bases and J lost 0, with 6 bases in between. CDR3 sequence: CAWRKFSGNTIYF. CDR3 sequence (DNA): TGTGCCTGGAGGAAATTCTCTGGAAACACCATATATTTT.

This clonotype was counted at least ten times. The CDR3 DNA sequence: TGTGCCAGCAGCTTCACCGGGACAGCTAATGAAAAACTGTTTTTT. As protein: CASSFTGTANEKLFF. The chain has TRBV5-4 and TRBJ1-4, with 7 bases that match TRBD1. Germline V gene lookup returns CDR1 SGHNT and CDR2 YYREEE (reference sequence). The length of the CDR3 is 15 residues. Trimming at V came to 2 bases and at J to 3 bases, leaving 4 bases not matched to a gene.

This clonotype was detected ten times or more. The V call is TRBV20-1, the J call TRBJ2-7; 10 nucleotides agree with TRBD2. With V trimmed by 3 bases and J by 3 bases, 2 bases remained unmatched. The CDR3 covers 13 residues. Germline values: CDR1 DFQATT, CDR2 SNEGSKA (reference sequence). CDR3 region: CSASSGRSYEQYF. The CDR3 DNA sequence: TGCAGTGCTAGTAGCGGGAGGAGCTACGAGCAGTACTTC.

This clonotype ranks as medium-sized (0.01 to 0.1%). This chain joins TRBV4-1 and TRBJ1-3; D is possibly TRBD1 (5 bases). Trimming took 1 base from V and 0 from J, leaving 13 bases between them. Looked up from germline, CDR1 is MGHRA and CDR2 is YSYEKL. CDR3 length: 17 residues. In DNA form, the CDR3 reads TGCGCCAGCAGCCAAGGGCCGGGACTCCTCTCTGGAAACACCATATATTTT. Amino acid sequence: CASSQGPGLLSGNTIYF.

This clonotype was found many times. This CDR3 is CASSQVIQGNTEAFF. The CDR3 bases are TGCGCCAGCAGCCAAGTGATCCAGGGGAACACTGAAGCTTTCTTT. The J gene is TRBJ1-1, the V gene TRBV4-3; TRBD1 is a possible D gene (5 bases). CDR1 is LGHNA and CDR2 is YSLEER in the germline V gene. V lost 1 base and J 1 base, leaving 10 bases between the germline ends. The CDR3 has 15 residues.

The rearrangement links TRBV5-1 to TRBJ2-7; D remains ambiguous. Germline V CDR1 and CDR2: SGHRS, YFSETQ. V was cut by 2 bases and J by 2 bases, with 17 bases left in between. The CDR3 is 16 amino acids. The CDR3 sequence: CASSFFAEDDTYEQYV. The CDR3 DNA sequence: TGCGCCAGCAGCTTTTTTGCCGAGGATGATACCTACGAGCAGTACGTC.

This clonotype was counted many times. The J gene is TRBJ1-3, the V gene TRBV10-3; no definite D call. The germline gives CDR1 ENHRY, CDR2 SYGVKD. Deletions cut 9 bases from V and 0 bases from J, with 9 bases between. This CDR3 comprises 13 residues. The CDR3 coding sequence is TGTGCCATTAGGGAGTCCTCTGGAAACACCATATATTTT. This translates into CAIRESSGNTIYF.

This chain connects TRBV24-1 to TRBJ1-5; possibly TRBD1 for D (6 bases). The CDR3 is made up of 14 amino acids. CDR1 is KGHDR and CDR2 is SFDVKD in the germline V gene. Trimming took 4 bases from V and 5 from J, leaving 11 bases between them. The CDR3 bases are TGTGCCACCAGTGAAGCGGGGGCCCATCAGCCCCAGCATTTT. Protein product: CATSEAGAHQPQHF.

The chain's CDR3 is CASSDSGSRELNTEAFF. In nucleotides, the CDR3 is TGTGCCAGCAGCGATTCTGGGAGCCGCGAACTGAACACTGAAGCTTTCTTT. V usage is TRBV5-6 and J usage is TRBJ1-1; D gene uncertain. Trimming took 4 bases from V and 0 from J, leaving 19 bases between them. This CDR3 has 17 residues. The V gene's germline CDR1 is SGHDT and CDR2 YYEEEE. The full variable domain, rest sourced from reference TRBV5-6 and TRBJ1-1, is DAGVTQSPTHLIKTRGQQVTLRCSPKSGHDTVSWYQQALGQGPQFIFQYYEEEERQRGNFPDRFSGHQFPNYSSELNVNALLLGDSALYLCASSDSGSRELNTEAFFGQGTRLTVV.

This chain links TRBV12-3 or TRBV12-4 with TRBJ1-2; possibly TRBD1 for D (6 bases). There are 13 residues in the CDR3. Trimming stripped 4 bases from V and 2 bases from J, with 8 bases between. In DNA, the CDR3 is TGTGCCAGCAGTTCTCAGGGGAACTATGGCTACACCTTC. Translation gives CASSSQGNYGYTF.

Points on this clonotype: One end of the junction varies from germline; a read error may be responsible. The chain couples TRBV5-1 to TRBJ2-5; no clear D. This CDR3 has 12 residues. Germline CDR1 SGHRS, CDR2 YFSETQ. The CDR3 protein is CANSSDQETQYF. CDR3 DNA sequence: TGCGCCAACAGCTCGGACCAAGAGACCCAGTACTTC.

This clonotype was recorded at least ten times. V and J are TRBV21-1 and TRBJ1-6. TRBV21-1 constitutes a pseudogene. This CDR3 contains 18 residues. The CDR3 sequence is CASSIDREGSSYNSPLHF. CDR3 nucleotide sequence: TGTGCCAGCAGCATCGACAGGGAGGGCAGCTCCTATAATTCACCCCTCCACTTT.

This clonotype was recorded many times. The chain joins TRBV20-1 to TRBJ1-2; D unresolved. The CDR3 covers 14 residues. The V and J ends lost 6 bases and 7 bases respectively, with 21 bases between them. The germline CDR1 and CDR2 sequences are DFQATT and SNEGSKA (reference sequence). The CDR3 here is CSAPPAGQSAGYTF. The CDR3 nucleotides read TGCAGTGCGCCCCCGGCGGGCCAGTCCGCTGGCTACACCTTC.